The 2 T cell receptor beta chains below were found in one sample sequenced in a study of T cells of healthy individuals. TCRdb redid the calling of the 5' RACE reads with MiXCR, one entry per CDR3 protein. The sample shows fewer than 90,000 distinct CDR3 sequences, approximately 4.8% of them seen only once. These receptors originate from a female donor in good health.

The J gene is TRBJ1-5, the V gene TRBV28; tentative D call: TRBD1 (6 bases). The CDR3 extends over 15 amino acids. Per germline, CDR1 MDHEN and CDR2 SYDVKM. V lost 6 bases, J lost 2 bases, and 14 bases lay in between. The CDR3 spells CASSPGEFRNQPQHF. CDR3 DNA sequence: TGTGCCAGCAGCCCAGGGGAGTTCCGCAATCAGCCCCAGCATTTT.

This clonotype was counted ten times or more. This chain links TRBV6-6 with TRBJ1-2; TRBD1 agrees at 7 bases. Looked up from germline, CDR1 is MNHNY and CDR2 is SVGAGI (reference sequence). This CDR3 spans 14 amino acids. V shed 6 bases, J shed 1 base, and the junction held 5 bases outside the gene matches. DNA for the CDR3: TGTGCCAGCAGGGGACAGACAATTAACTATGGCTACACCTTC. Amino acids: CASRGQTINYGYTF.